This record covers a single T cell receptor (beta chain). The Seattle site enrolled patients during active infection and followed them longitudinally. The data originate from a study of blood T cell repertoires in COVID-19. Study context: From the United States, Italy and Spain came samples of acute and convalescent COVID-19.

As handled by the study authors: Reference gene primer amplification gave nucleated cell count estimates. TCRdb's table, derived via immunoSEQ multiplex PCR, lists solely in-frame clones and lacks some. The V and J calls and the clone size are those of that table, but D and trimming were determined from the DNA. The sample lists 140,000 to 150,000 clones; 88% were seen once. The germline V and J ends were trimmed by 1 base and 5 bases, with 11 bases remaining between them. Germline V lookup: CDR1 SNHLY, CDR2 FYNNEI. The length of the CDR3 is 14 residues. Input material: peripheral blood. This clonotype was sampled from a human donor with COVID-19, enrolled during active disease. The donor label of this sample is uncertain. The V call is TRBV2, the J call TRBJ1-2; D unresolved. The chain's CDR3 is CASSEDRFKYGYTF. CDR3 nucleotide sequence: TGTGCCAGCAGTGAAGACAGATTTAAGTATGGCTACACCTTC.